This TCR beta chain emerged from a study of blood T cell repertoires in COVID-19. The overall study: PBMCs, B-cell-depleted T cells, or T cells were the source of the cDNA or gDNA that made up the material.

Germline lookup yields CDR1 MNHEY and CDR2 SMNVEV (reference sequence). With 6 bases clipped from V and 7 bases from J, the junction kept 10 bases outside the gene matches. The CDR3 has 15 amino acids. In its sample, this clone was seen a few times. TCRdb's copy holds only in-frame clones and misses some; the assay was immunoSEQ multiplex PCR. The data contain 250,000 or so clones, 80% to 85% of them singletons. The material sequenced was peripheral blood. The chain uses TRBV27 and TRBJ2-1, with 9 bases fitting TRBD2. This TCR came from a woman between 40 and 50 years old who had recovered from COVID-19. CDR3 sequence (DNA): TGTGCCAGCAGATCGAGACTAGCGGTCTCGAATGAGCAGTTCTTC. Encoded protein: CASRSRLAVSNEQFF.